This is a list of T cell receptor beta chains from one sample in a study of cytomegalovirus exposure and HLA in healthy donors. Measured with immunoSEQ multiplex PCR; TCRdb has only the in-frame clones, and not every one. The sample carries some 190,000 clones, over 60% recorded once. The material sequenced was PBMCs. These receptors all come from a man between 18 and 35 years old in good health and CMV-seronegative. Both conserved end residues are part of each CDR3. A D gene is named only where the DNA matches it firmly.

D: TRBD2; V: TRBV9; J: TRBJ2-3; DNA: TGTGCCAGCAGCGTAGGGACCGGGAGGGCGGGAGATACGCAGTATTTT; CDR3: CASSVGTGRAGDTQYF
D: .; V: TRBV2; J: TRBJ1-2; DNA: TGTGCCAGCAGTGTACCTTCGGCAGGGTTGAATCGGGGCTACACCTTC; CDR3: CASSVPSAGLNRGYTF
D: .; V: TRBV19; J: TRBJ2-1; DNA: TGTGCCAGTAGTGGAGGGATCAGGGGGGACAATGAGCAGTTCTTC; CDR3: CASSGGIRGDNEQFF
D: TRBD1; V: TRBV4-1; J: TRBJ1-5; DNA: TGCGCCAGCAGCCAAGGGGACAGGGAAAATCAGCCCCAGCATTTT; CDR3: CASSQGDRENQPQHF
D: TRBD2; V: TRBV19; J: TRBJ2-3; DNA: TGTGCCAGTAGTCCTACTAGCGGGAGCCGCACAGATACGCAGTATTTT; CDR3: CASSPTSGSRTDTQYF
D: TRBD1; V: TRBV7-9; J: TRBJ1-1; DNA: TGTGCCAGCAGCCCCCACAGGGGGCTTAACACTGAAGCTTTCTTT; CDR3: CASSPHRGLNTEAFF
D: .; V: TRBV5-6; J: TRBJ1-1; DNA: TGTGCCAGCAGCTTCAACGGGATTACTGAAGCTTTCTTT; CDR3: CASSFNGITEAFF
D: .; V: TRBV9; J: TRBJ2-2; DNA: TGTGCCAGCAGCCCCCAGACGGGAAATTCCGGGGAGCTGTTTTTT; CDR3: CASSPQTGNSGELFF
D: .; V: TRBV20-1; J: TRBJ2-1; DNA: TGCAGTGCGGGAGGGGGGCAGTTCTTC; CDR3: CSAGGGQFF
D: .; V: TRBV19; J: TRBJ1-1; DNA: TGTGCCAGTAGTAAGACGGACAGGAACACTGAAGCTTTCTTT; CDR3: CASSKTDRNTEAFF
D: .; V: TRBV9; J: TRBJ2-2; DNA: TGTGCCAGCAGCGCCGGGGGGCTAGCGAACACCGGGGAGCTGTTTTTT; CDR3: CASSAGGLANTGELFF
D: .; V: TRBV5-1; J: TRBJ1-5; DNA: TGCGCCAGCAGCTTGGAAGGGGGATATCAGCCCCAGCATTTT; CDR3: CASSLEGGYQPQHF
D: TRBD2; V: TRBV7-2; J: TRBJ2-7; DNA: TGTGCCAGCAGCACCATTGGAGCGGGACTCAAAAGCCTCGAGCAGTACTTC; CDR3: CASSTIGAGLKSLEQYF
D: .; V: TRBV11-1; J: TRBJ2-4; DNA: TGTGCCAGCAGCTCGGACCCAGGCGGGAACATTCAGTACTTC; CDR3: CASSSDPGGNIQYF
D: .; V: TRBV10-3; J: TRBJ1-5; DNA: TGTGCCATCAGTGATCTACAGGGTAATGGACCCCAGCATTTT; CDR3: CAISDLQGNGPQHF
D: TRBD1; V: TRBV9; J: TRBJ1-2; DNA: TGTGCCAGCAGCTTCCGTCAGGGGGCAGGACCCCTCTATGGCTACACCTTC; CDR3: CASSFRQGAGPLYGYTF
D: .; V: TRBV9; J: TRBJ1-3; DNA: TGTGCCAGCAGCGGTGGGAGTAGGGACACCATATATTTT; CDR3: CASSGGSRDTIYF
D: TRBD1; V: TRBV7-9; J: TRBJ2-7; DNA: TGTGCCAGCAGTCTACCGGGACAGGGGTTTTACGAGCAGTACTTC; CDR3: CASSLPGQGFYEQYF
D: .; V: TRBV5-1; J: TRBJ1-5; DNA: TGCGCCACCAGGGAGGGATCACGCAATCAGCCCCAGCATTTT; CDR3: CATREGSRNQPQHF
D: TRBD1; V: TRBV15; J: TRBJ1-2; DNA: TGTGCCACCAGCAGAGAGGGGACAGGGGATGGCTACACCTTC; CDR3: CATSREGTGDGYTF